These 16 T cell receptor beta chains were sequenced from one sample in a study of T cell repertoires in cytomegalovirus infection. No antigen has been identified for these receptors. TCRdb fed the reads into MiXCR, producing one record per CDR3 protein. This sample has 140,000 to 150,000 distinct CDR3 sequences, with 30% to 40% found just once. Material: CD8+ T cells from cultured PBMCs, obtained from culture after CMV antigen stimulation. The receptor source for this set is a human donor in good health (CMV status not recorded). Some clones in this sample may be carry-over from other donors' samples.

This chain's CDR3 is CASSLNARGMSHYEQYF. The CDR3 nucleotides read TGCGCCAGCAGCTTGAATGCCAGGGGTATGTCTCACTACGAGCAGTACTTC. The chain uses TRBV5-1 and TRBJ2-7, with D possibly TRBD1 on 6 matching bases. This CDR3 has 17 amino acids. The V gene's germline CDR1 is SGHRS and CDR2 YFSETQ. The V end lost 1 base, the J end lost 3 bases, and 20 bases lay between the germline ends. The variable domain in full, with the rest retrieved from reference TRBV5-1 and TRBJ2-7, is KAGVTQTPRYLIKTRGQQVTLSCSPISGHRSVSWYQQTPGQGLQFLFEYFSETQRNKGNFPGRFSGRQFSNSRSEMNVSTLELGDSALYLCASSLNARGMSHYEQYFGPGTRLTVT.

This chain connects TRBV2 to TRBJ2-2; TRBD1 or TRBD2 may be the D gene (6 bases each). This CDR3 has 15 amino acids. Germline loops: CDR1 SNHLY, CDR2 FYNNEI. Trimming left V 8 bases short and J 5 bases short, with 18 bases between. CDR3 sequence: CASPKSGGPTGELFF. The CDR3 coding sequence is TGTGCCAGCCCCAAGTCCGGGGGCCCTACCGGGGAGCTGTTTTTT.

V usage is TRBV5-6 and J usage is TRBJ1-2, with D unclear. Germline V gives CDR1 SGHDT, CDR2 YYEEEE. The CDR3 has 11 residues. V was shortened by 0 bases and J by 14 bases, with 11 bases between the two germline ends. The CDR3 here is CASSLVLTPTF. As DNA, the CDR3 is TGTGCCAGCAGCTTGGTACTAACGCCGACCTTC. The full variable domain, in which reference TRBV5-6 and TRBJ1-2 provide the parts outside the CDR3, is DAGVTQSPTHLIKTRGQQVTLRCSPKSGHDTVSWYQQALGQGPQFIFQYYEEEERQRGNFPDRFSGHQFPNYSSELNVNALLLGDSALYLCASSLVLTPTFGSGTRLTVV.

This clonotype was observed many times. The chain uses TRBV9 and TRBJ2-1; no firm D call. V lost 0 bases and J lost 5, with 3 bases in between. The CDR3 has 12 amino acids. CDR1 is SGDLS, CDR2 YYNGEE, per germline. The CDR3 DNA is TGTGCCAGCAGCGTAGATGACAATGAGCAGTTCTTC. Translation gives CASSVDDNEQFF.

The table lists this clonotype with a few counts. The V call is TRBV27, the J call TRBJ1-5, with D unresolved. The CDR3 spans 13 residues. V shed 6 bases and J shed 11 bases, with 17 bases lying between them. CDR1 is MNHEY, CDR2 SMNVEV, per germline (reference sequence). This chain's CDR3 is CASSPLPVAAQHF. The DNA of the CDR3 is TGTGCCAGCAGCCCCCTACCCGTAGCAGCCCAGCATTTT.

The J gene is TRBJ2-7, the V gene TRBV7-6; D is perhaps TRBD1 (6 bases). The germline V and J ends were trimmed by 5 bases and 0 bases, with 11 bases remaining between them. The CDR3 covers 14 residues. From germline, CDR1 is SGHVS and CDR2 FNYEAQ. The CDR3 DNA follows: TGTGCCAGCAGCCCCGCAGGGGACTCCTACGAGCAGTACTTC. Translating gives CASSPAGDSYEQYF.

The chain uses TRBV11-2 and TRBJ1-4; TRBD1 matches 7 bases. Germline loops: CDR1 SGHAT, CDR2 FQNNGV. CDR3 length: 12 residues. Trimming took 7 bases from V and 8 from J; bases not matched to a gene: 4. CDR3 bases: TGTGCCAGCAACAGGGGCGGCGAAAAACTGTTTTTT. Translation: CASNRGGEKLFF.

For this clonotype: Being one base from a much bigger clone, this may be a read error. The J gene is TRBJ2-5, the V gene TRBV10-3; 7 nucleotides match TRBD2. From germline, CDR1 is ENHRY and CDR2 SYGVKD. There are 14 residues in the CDR3. With 8 bases clipped from V and 9 bases from J, the junction kept 15 bases outside the gene matches. The CDR3 loop reads CAIGEDSSGEAQYF. CDR3 bases: TGTGCCATCGGGGAGGACTCTAGCGGCGAGGCCCAGTACTTC.

The V call is TRBV6-2 or TRBV6-3, the J call TRBJ2-7; TRBD1 is a possible D gene (6 bases). Germline CDR1 and CDR2: MNHEY and SVGEGT. V dropped 7 bases and J dropped 5 bases, with 18 bases sitting between them. This CDR3 spans 14 amino acids. CDR3 sequence reads: CASTPSGVSDEQYF. Here the CDR3 DNA reads TGTGCCAGCACCCCTTCAGGGGTAAGCGACGAGCAGTACTTC.

This rearrangement joins TRBV7-9 to TRBJ2-2; tentative D call: TRBD2 (5 bases). The CDR3 spans 13 residues. Trimming shortened V by 7 bases and J by 6 bases, and 12 bases separated the two germline ends. The germline V gene encodes CDR1 SEHNR and CDR2 FQNEAQ (reference sequence). The CDR3 here is CASTLSGSGELFF. CDR3 in DNA: TGTGCCAGCACCCTCTCGGGGTCCGGGGAGCTGTTTTTT.

Only a few counts were recorded for this clonotype. The chain employs TRBV11-2 and TRBJ1-4, with D perhaps TRBD1 (5 bases). V lost 5 bases, J lost 7 bases, and 17 bases lay in between. Germline loops: CDR1 SGHAT, CDR2 FQNNGV. The CDR3 runs to 15 residues. The CDR3 DNA sequence: TGTGCCAGCAGCAGCCGGGACCGAGGGGCTGAAAAACTGTTTTTT. It translates to CASSSRDRGAEKLFF.

This rearrangement joins TRBV6-5 to TRBJ2-1; 11 nucleotides match TRBD2. The CDR3 has 20 amino acids. The J segment lost 3 bases and the V segment lost 6 bases, leaving 19 bases of the junction unmatched. CDR1 is MNHEY and CDR2 is SVGAGI in the germline V gene. The CDR3: CASRLTPSSGGAPLYNEQFF. The CDR3 nucleotides are TGTGCCAGCAGACTTACTCCCAGTAGCGGGGGGGCTCCCCTCTACAATGAGCAGTTCTTC.

V is TRBV20-1 and J is TRBJ1-2, with unresolved D. The CDR3 has 13 residues. Germline assignment: CDR1 DFQATT and CDR2 SNEGSKA (reference sequence). V was trimmed by 5 bases and J by 1 base, leaving 11 bases between them. In DNA, the CDR3 is TGCAGTGCTCCAGACCCAAGTAACTATGGCTACACCTTC. Translation: CSAPDPSNYGYTF.

The J gene is TRBJ1-2, the V gene TRBV6-2 or TRBV6-3; TRBD1 might be the D (5 bases). V lost 6 bases, J lost 8 bases, and 10 bases lay in between. This CDR3 comprises 11 residues. Germline V gene sequence: CDR1 MNHEY, CDR2 SVGEGT. This CDR3 reads CASRGPDGYTF. DNA of the CDR3: TGTGCCAGCAGGGGACCGGACGGCTACACCTTC.

A few counts support this clonotype. This chain uses TRBV19 with TRBJ1-5; D is undetermined. Germline V gene lookup returns CDR1 LNHDA and CDR2 SQIVND (reference sequence). The CDR3 runs 13 residues. Trimming left V 3 bases short and J 1 base short, with 4 bases between. CDR3 nucleotides: TGTGCCAGTAGTATCAAAAGCAATCAGCCCCAGCATTTT. Amino acids: CASSIKSNQPQHF.

The chain combines TRBV7-6 with TRBJ2-7; 7 bases match TRBD1. V gave up 5 bases and J gave up 1 base; unmatched junction bases: 8. CDR1 and CDR2 from the germline V gene are SGHVS and FNYEAQ. The CDR3 contains 15 residues. CDR3 in DNA: TGTGCCAGCAGCATCCGCAGACAGGGTTCCTACGAGCAGTACTTC. It encodes CASSIRRQGSYEQYF.